The entry below gives a single TCR beta chain sequence along with its context. This sample is drawn from a study of T cells in pancreatic ductal adenocarcinoma. CDR3 length: 13 residues. Germline V gene data show CDR1 as SNHLY and CDR2 as FYNNEI. V lost 5 bases, J lost 5 bases, and 4 bases stayed unmatched. TCRdb's table, derived via immunoSEQ multiplex PCR, lists solely in-frame clones and lacks some. Of about 11,000 clones listed, roughly 90% are singletons. Surgery without prior neoadjuvant therapy was the treatment of the selected pancreatic ductal adenocarcinoma patients. The chain has TRBV2 and TRBJ2-3; 7 nucleotides match TRBD2. The sequenced sample was PBMCs. The sequence came from a human donor with pancreatic ductal adenocarcinoma. The CDR3 DNA sequence: TGTGCCAGCAGTCTTGCGGGGGAAGATACGCAGTATTTT. Its translation: CASSLAGEDTQYF.